This T cell receptor (beta chain) was captured by sequencing in a study of vaccination and CD4 T cells after COVID-19. Points from the study as a whole: The rise in median SARS-CoV-2-reactive clonotypes, from around 20 to 38, was not significant.

This clonotype was seen more than once but under ten times. As yet, its antigen is unknown. Per germline, CDR1 MNHEY and CDR2 SMNVEV (reference sequence). Trimming removed 3 bases at V and 4 bases at J, with 12 bases between. The CDR3 extends over 15 amino acids. Scientists ran DNA taken from cultured CD4+ T cells through the Oncomine TCR Beta short-read assay for sequencing. Once CD4+ T cells had been cultured, genomic DNA was extracted from them. TCRdb reprocessed the PCR reads with MiXCR, giving one entry per CDR3 protein. The sample comprises roughly 14,000 distinct CDR3 sequences, around 61% of which are singletons, and about 14% rests with the top ten. Noted treatment: approximately 11-day PBMC culture with coronavirus spike peptide pools or control peptides (ViraFEST assay). A few million PBMCs were grown per well alongside about 10 IU/ml IL-2 and approximately 9.2 ug/ml peptide pools.

The genes are TRBV27 and TRBJ2-2; possible D gene TRBD2, 6 bases. The sample consisted of CD4+ T cells from blood, cultured in vitro. The clonotype was recovered from a human donor who had recovered from COVID-19. This CDR3 is CASSFLLAATGELFF. For the CDR3, the DNA is TGTGCCAGCAGTTTCTTACTAGCTGCCACCGGGGAGCTGTTTTTT.